This is a list of T cell receptor beta chains from one sample in a study of cytomegalovirus exposure and HLA in healthy donors. Profiled with immunoSEQ multiplex PCR; TCRdb holds only in-frame clones, not every one. The sample includes roughly 160,000 clones, over 70% seen only once; the top ten take 2.5% to 3.5%. The sequencing sample was made of PBMCs. Source of these receptors: a woman aged 45-60 years in good health and CMV-seropositive. Each CDR3 is given with its conserved first and last residue. The D gene is left open where the match is weak. The size entry is marked missing in some rows and otherwise reads once, few, many or a size class.

-	TRBD1	TRBV28	TRBJ1-1	CASAGTGAGETEAFF	TGTGCCAGCGCCGGGACAGGGGCGGGGGAAACTGAAGCTTTCTTT
-	TRBD1	TRBV10-2	TRBJ1-1	CASSEGSGTGGLVGTEAFF	TGCGCCAGCAGTGAGGGTTCCGGGACAGGGGGCTTAGTTGGCACTGAAGCTTTCTTT
-	TRBD1	TRBV13	TRBJ2-7	CASSLGRGNEQYF	TGTGCCAGCAGCTTAGGCAGGGGGAACGAGCAGTACTTC
-	TRBD2	TRBV4-3	TRBJ2-1	CASSQFYAGETYNEQFF	TGCGCCAGCAGCCAATTTTATGCGGGAGAGACCTACAATGAGCAGTTCTTC
-	-	TRBV7-2	TRBJ2-5	CASSFAGEETQYF	TGTGCCAGCAGCTTTGCCGGGGAGGAGACCCAGTACTTC
-	TRBD2	TRBV9	TRBJ2-2	CASRKAGGAGELFF	TGTGCCAGCAGGAAAGCGGGAGGTGCCGGGGAGCTGTTTTTT
-	-	TRBV10-2	TRBJ1-1	CASSDRENTEAFF	TGCGCCAGCAGTGACAGGGAGAACACTGAAGCTTTCTTT
-	-	TRBV29-1	TRBJ1-1	CSVPSPGERAFF	TGCAGCGTTCCCAGCCCGGGGGAGCGAGCTTTCTTT
few	TRBD2	TRBV6-8	TRBJ2-1	CASKPVAGGPYNEQFF	TGTGCCAGCAAGCCGGTAGCGGGAGGTCCCTACAATGAGCAGTTCTTC
-	TRBD2	TRBV5-8	TRBJ2-3	CASSHLTSGGALTHF	TGTGCCAGCAGCCATCTCACTAGCGGGGGAGCCCTCACACATTTT
-	TRBD1	TRBV5-1	TRBJ1-1	CASSNRRGPNTEAFF	TGCGCCAGCAGCAACAGGAGGGGGCCGAACACTGAAGCTTTCTTT
-	-	TRBV25-1	TRBJ1-1	CASSEPRGIEAFF	TGTGCCAGCAGTGAACCGAGAGGGATTGAAGCTTTCTTT